This T cell receptor (beta chain) was captured by sequencing in a study of cytomegalovirus exposure and HLA in healthy donors. As for the study in general: Of the donors genotyped, approximately 410 in all, 75% to 85% fell in the Caucasian-associated ancestry cluster. Study-wide findings and caveats: Highly shared variants forming one cluster were likely a sequencing artifact.

For this clone: The antigen remains unidentified. A junction boundary mismatches the germline segment, possibly from a read error.

CDR3 length equals 14 residues. CDR1 and CDR2 from the germline V gene are MNHEY and SVGAGI. PCR was performed using 60 Vbeta and 13 Jbeta primers. Method: immunoSEQ multiplex PCR; TCRdb's copy keeps in-frame clones and lacks some. The repertoire holds roughly 150,000 clones, with around 9.6% as singletons. The chain has TRBV6-5 and TRBJ2-1, with 15 nucleotides matching TRBD2. The sequence was obtained from a male donor in good health and CMV-seronegative. The sample taken for sequencing was PBMCs. The CDR3 nucleotides are TGTGCCAGCAGCAACGGACTAGCGGGGGGGATCCCGGTCTTC. It yields the protein CASSNGLAGGIPVF.